This is a list of T cell receptor beta chains from one sample in a study of CD8+ T cells in alopecia areata. Repertoires were generated with immunoSEQ multiplex PCR, while TCRdb's copy carries only in-frame clones and drops some. The sample lists around 12,000 clones, approximately 71% occurring once. Sequencing used skin, obtained at week 4, from a patient treated with tofacitinib. The receptors were gathered from a human donor with alopecia areata. Each CDR3 is given with its conserved first and last residue. A D gene is named only where the DNA matches it firmly. Clone size is shown for a subset of rows, as once, few, many or a class of expanded clone.

size,V,J,D,DNA,CDR3
NA,TRBV11-2,TRBJ1-6,NA,TGTGCTAGCAGTTCCGGAGAGGGGGGGTATTATTCACCCCTCCACTTT,CASSSGEGGYYSPLHF
NA,TRBV18,TRBJ2-7,NA,TGTGCCAGCTCACCAGACGGGGCCTACGAGCAGTACTTC,CASSPDGAYEQYF
NA,TRBV5-1,TRBJ2-3,NA,TGCGCCAGCAACCAGGGGGGGCTTGGAGATACGCAGTATTTT,CASNQGGLGDTQYF
few,TRBV6-5,TRBJ1-1,TRBD1,TGTGCCAGCAGTTACCGGGGACAGGGGCATGAAGCTTTCTTT,CASSYRGQGHEAFF
NA,TRBV6-5,TRBJ1-1,TRBD1,TGTGCCAGCAGCCGGGGGACAGGTCTAGGGACTGAAGCTTTCTTT,CASSRGTGLGTEAFF
NA,TRBV6-1,TRBJ2-1,NA,TGTGCCAGCAGTGTGGGGACGGTGTCCTACAATGAGCAGTTCTTC,CASSVGTVSYNEQFF
NA,TRBV6-5,TRBJ2-7,TRBD2,TGTGCCAGCAAAATCGGGGGGACCCTCTACGAGCAGTACTTC,CASKIGGTLYEQYF
NA,TRBV6-1,TRBJ1-6,NA,TGTGCCAGCAAGGGTTTTTCACCCCTCCACTTT,CASKGFSPLHF
few,TRBV6-5,TRBJ1-3,NA,TGTGCCAGCATCGCCCACGGGGGGACTGGAAACACCATATATTTT,CASIAHGGTGNTIYF
few,TRBV6-1,TRBJ2-2,NA,TGTGCCAGCAGTGACCCGAACACCGGGGAGCTGTTTTTT,CASSDPNTGELFF
few,TRBV7-2,TRBJ2-5,NA,TGTGCCAGCAGCTTAGTTCCGGGACGGGACGGGACCCAGTACTTC,CASSLVPGRDGTQYF
NA,TRBV6-5,TRBJ1-6,NA,TGTGCCAGCAGTAAGGGACGGATTAATTCACCCCTCCACTTT,CASSKGRINSPLHF
NA,TRBV6-5,TRBJ1-2,NA,TGTGCCAGCAGTTACGGGGGTTTAGGGTATGGCTACACCTTC,CASSYGGLGYGYTF
once,TRBV5-1,TRBJ1-2,NA,TGCGCCAGCAGCGCTTCGACAGGTCCCTATGGCTACACCTTC,CASSASTGPYGYTF
NA,TRBV28,TRBJ1-3,NA,TGTGCCAGCAGTTTACGAGCAGGAAGCTCTGGAAACACCATATATTTT,CASSLRAGSSGNTIYF
few,TRBV10-1,TRBJ2-1,NA,TGCGCCAGCAGTGAGATGACCAATGAGCAGTTCTTC,CASSEMTNEQFF
NA,TRBV7-2,TRBJ2-5,NA,TGTGCCAGCAGCGGCCTGGTGACAGAGAAAGAGACCCAGTACTTC,CASSGLVTEKETQYF
NA,TRBV7-3,TRBJ2-1,TRBD2,TGTGCCAGCAGCTTCGGGACTAGGAGCTCCTACAATGAGCAGTTCTTC,CASSFGTRSSYNEQFF
NA,TRBV4-1,TRBJ2-7,NA,TGCGCCAGCAGCCAAGCCTTGGGGGGAGTCGGGCAGTACTTC,CASSQALGGVGQYF
NA,TRBV7-7,TRBJ2-2,TRBD1,TGTGCTAGCAGCGCAGGGGGCTGGGACACCGGGGAGCTGTTTTTT,CASSAGGWDTGELFF
NA,TRBV6-5,TRBJ1-2,TRBD1,TGTGCCAGCAGTTACCGAGGGGGACAGGGGAATGGCTACACCTTC,CASSYRGGQGNGYTF
NA,TRBV5-4,TRBJ2-2,NA,TGTGCCAGCAGCTTGGCTGGGGCCGGAACCGGGGAGCTGTTTTTT,CASSLAGAGTGELFF
NA,TRBV19,TRBJ2-5,NA,TGTGCCACCAATGCGGGGCCGACGGGACAAGAGACCCAGTACTTC,CATNAGPTGQETQYF
NA,TRBV7-2,TRBJ2-3,NA,TGTGCCAGCAGCTTATACGGCTCGAAAACCATAGATACGCAGTATTTT,CASSLYGSKTIDTQYF
NA,TRBV4-1,TRBJ2-5,TRBD2,TGCGCCAGCAGCCAGGGACTAGCGGGGGGGAGAGAGACCCAGTACTTC,CASSQGLAGGRETQYF
NA,TRBV4-1,TRBJ2-3,NA,TGCGCCAGCAGCCAAGAGAGCGATACGCAGTATTTT,CASSQESDTQYF
NA,TRBV4-2,TRBJ2-1,TRBD2,TGTGCCAGCAGCCAAGTTGGCGGGGGGGACTACAATGAGCAGTTCTTC,CASSQVGGGDYNEQFF
once,TRBV10-2,TRBJ1-5,TRBD1,TGCGCCAGCAAGTCGGGACAGGACAATCAGCCCCAGCATTTT,CASKSGQDNQPQHF